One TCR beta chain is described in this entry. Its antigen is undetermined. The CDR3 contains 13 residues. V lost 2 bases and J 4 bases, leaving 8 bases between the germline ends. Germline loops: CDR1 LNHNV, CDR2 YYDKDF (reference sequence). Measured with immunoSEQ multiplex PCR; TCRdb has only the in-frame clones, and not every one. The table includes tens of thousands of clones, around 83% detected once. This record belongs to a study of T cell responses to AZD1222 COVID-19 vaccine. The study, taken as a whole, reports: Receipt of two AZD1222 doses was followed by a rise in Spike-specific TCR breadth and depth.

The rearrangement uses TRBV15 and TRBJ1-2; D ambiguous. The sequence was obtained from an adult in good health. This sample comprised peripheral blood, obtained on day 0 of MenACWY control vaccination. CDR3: CATSRKDGYGYTF. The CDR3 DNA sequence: TGTGCCACCAGCAGAAAGGACGGCTATGGCTACACCTTC.